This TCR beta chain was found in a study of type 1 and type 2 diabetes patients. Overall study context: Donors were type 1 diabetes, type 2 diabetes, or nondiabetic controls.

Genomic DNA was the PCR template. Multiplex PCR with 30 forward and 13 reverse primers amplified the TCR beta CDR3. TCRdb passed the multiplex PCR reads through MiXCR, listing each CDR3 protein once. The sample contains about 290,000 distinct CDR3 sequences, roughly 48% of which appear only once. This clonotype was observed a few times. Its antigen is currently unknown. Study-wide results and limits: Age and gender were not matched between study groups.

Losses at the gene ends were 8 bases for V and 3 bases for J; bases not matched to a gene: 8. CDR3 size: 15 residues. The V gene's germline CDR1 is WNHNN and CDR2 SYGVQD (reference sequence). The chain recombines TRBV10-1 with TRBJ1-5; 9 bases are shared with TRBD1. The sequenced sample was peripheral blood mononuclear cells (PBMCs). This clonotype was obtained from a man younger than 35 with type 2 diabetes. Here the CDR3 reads CASRRGTGLNQPQHF. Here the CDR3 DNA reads TGCGCCAGCCGTCGCGGGACAGGGCTCAATCAGCCCCAGCATTTT.